Following are 30 T cell receptor beta chains from one sample sequenced in a study of identical twins. TCRdb itself ran the 5' RACE reads through MiXCR, one entry per CDR3 protein. The sample has some 1,700,000 distinct CDR3 sequences; under 35% are singletons. The specimen was cord blood. The source of these receptors is a newborn girl in good health.

The chain couples TRBV5-1 to TRBJ1-1; D gene ambiguous. The CDR3 has 16 residues. Per the germline V gene, CDR1 is SGHRS and CDR2 is YFSETQ. V was clipped by 0 bases and J by 0 bases, with 12 bases between them. The CDR3: CASSLGASLMNTEAFF. As DNA, the CDR3 is TGCGCCAGCAGCTTGGGGGCCAGCCTGATGAACACTGAAGCTTTCTTT.

There are a few counts of this clonotype. V usage is TRBV27 and J usage is TRBJ2-7, with 9 bases identical to TRBD1. The CDR3 runs to 14 residues. Germline CDR1 and CDR2: MNHEY and SMNVEV (reference sequence). Germline trimming cut 5 bases from V and 4 bases from J; bases unmatched to any gene: 6. The CDR3 here is CASSGSGQGYEQYF. The CDR3 nucleotides are TGTGCCAGCAGTGGGTCGGGACAGGGTTACGAGCAGTACTTC.

This clonotype turned up a few times. V is TRBV27 and J is TRBJ2-7; D is perhaps TRBD2 (5 bases). CDR3 size: 14 residues. The germline CDR1 and CDR2 sequences are MNHEY and SMNVEV (reference sequence). V was shortened by 2 bases and J by 2 bases, with 10 bases between the two germline ends. CDR3 region: CASSLKPGTYEQYF. DNA for the CDR3: TGTGCCAGCAGTTTAAAGCCGGGAACCTACGAGCAGTACTTC.

V is TRBV28 and J is TRBJ2-2, with a possible D match to TRBD1 (6 bases). There are 13 residues in the CDR3. From germline, CDR1 is MDHEN and CDR2 SYDVKM. The germline V and J ends were trimmed by 7 bases and 10 bases, with 16 bases remaining between them. CDR3 in amino acids: CASIRGMAEELFF. CDR3 DNA sequence: TGTGCCAGCATCAGGGGAATGGCCGAGGAGCTGTTTTTT.

This clonotype was picked up a small number of times. One end of the junction varies from germline; a read error may be responsible. The chain carries TRBV9 and TRBJ2-1, with D tentatively TRBD2 (5 bases). The CDR3 is 13 amino acids. Germline V gene sequence: CDR1 SGDLS, CDR2 YYNGEE. CDR3 nucleotides: TGTGCAAGCAGCGTAGCCGCGAGGGATGAGCAGTTCTTC. Translating gives CASSVAARDEQFF. Looking up the rest from reference TRBV9 and TRBJ2-1 gives the full variable domain: DSGVTQTPKHLITATGQRVTLRCSPRSGDLSVYWYQQSLDQGLQFLIQYYNGEERAKGNILERFSAQQFPDLHSELNLSSLELGDSALYFCASSVAARDEQFFGPGTRLTVL.

V and J are TRBV21-1 and TRBJ2-7; the DNA was not compared with TRBD1, the D call given in the table. TRBV21-1 is given as a pseudogene. This CDR3 has 15 residues. CDR3 in DNA: TGTGCCAGCATTCTCTTCCGGGACAGGGGATTCGAGCAGTACTTC. Protein sequence: CASILFRDRGFEQYF.

The chain employs TRBV13 and TRBJ2-3; 14 bases line up with TRBD2. V shed 6 bases and J 4 bases; nucleotides not matched to a gene: 6. The CDR3 spans 16 residues. Germline V CDR1 and CDR2: PRHDT, FYEKMQ (reference sequence). The CDR3 nucleotides read TGTGCCAGCAGTAGACTGACTAGCGGGGGGGCAGATACGCAGTATTTT. It is translated as CASSRLTSGGADTQYF. Full variable domain (rest looked up from reference TRBV13 and TRBJ2-3): AAGVIQSPRHLIKEKRETATLKCYPIPRHDTVYWYQQGPGQDPQFLISFYEKMQSDKGSIPDRFSAQQFSDYHSELNMSSLELGDSALYFCASSRLTSGGADTQYFGPGTRLTVL.

This clonotype was detected only a few times. The chain is built from TRBV7-9 and TRBJ1-2; D is possibly TRBD1 (6 bases). The germline gives CDR1 SEHNR, CDR2 FQNEAQ (reference sequence). The V end lost 3 bases, the J end lost 5 bases, and 16 bases lay between the germline ends. This CDR3 comprises 15 residues. This CDR3 is CASSFPGAIGYGYTF. The DNA of the CDR3 is TGTGCCAGCAGCTTTCCAGGGGCGATCGGATATGGCTACACCTTC.

V usage is TRBV4-1 and J usage is TRBJ2-1; D remains ambiguous. The V and J ends lost 3 bases and 1 base respectively, with 7 bases between them. This CDR3 is 14 amino acids long. In germline, CDR1 is MGHRA, CDR2 YSYEKL. The CDR3 spells CASSHPLSYNEQFF. CDR3 in DNA: TGCGCCAGCAGCCACCCTCTTTCCTACAATGAGCAGTTCTTC.

This clonotype was recorded a few times. The CDR3, as DNA: TGTGCCAGCAGCCCAACCGGACAGGGGGCGCGGTCTGAAGCTTTCTTT. This encodes CASSPTGQGARSEAFF. The chain combines TRBV7-9 with TRBJ1-1, with 11 bases that match TRBD1. After removal of 5 bases from V and 6 bases from J, the junction contained 11 bases not matched to a gene. The germline gives CDR1 SEHNR, CDR2 FQNEAQ (reference sequence). The length of the CDR3 is 16 residues.

The chain employs TRBV4-1 and TRBJ2-3, with 9 bases that match TRBD2. This CDR3 is 17 amino acids long. After removal of 1 base from V and 0 bases from J, the junction contained 5 bases not matched to a gene. CDR1 is MGHRA and CDR2 is YSYEKL in the germline V gene. The CDR3: CASSQVLAGFSTDTQYF. DNA of the CDR3: TGCGCCAGCAGCCAAGTCCTAGCGGGGTTTAGCACAGATACGCAGTATTTT.

The chain couples TRBV14 to TRBJ2-1; D not certain. The germline V and J ends were trimmed by 0 bases and 0 bases, with 6 bases remaining between them. Germline values: CDR1 SGHDN, CDR2 FVKESK. This CDR3 has 15 residues. In DNA, the CDR3 is TGTGCCAGCAGCCAAGATATGAGCTCCTACAATGAGCAGTTCTTC. As protein: CASSQDMSSYNEQFF.

This clonotype was picked up one time. The chain uses TRBV29-1 and TRBJ2-1; D is possibly TRBD1 (5 bases). The CDR3 has 14 amino acids. Trimming left V 3 bases short and J 2 bases short, with 11 bases between. CDR1 and CDR2 (germline): SQVTM, ANQGSEA. The CDR3: CSVDKWGAYNEQFF. The CDR3 nucleotides are TGCAGCGTTGATAAGTGGGGCGCCTACAATGAGCAGTTCTTC.

The V and J genes are TRBV5-1 and TRBJ2-5, with a tentative D call TRBD2 (5 bases). The CDR3 has 14 residues. Germline values: CDR1 SGHRS, CDR2 YFSETQ. Trimming stripped 4 bases from V and 4 bases from J, with 14 bases between. The CDR3 DNA reads as TGCGCCAGCAGCGGCCTGGTAGGAGGAGAGACCCAGTACTTC. Protein: CASSGLVGGETQYF.

In its sample, this clonotype was seen once. The chain joins TRBV27 to TRBJ1-1; TRBD1 might be the D (5 bases). Trimming removed 3 bases at V and 0 bases at J, with 11 bases between. Germline loops: CDR1 MNHEY, CDR2 SMNVEV (reference sequence). CDR3 length equals 15 residues. The CDR3 region is CASSLRRAVNTEAFF. The CDR3 nucleotides are TGTGCCAGCAGTTTGCGCAGGGCTGTGAACACTGAAGCTTTCTTT.

The genes are TRBV29-1 and TRBJ1-1; D gene ambiguous. This CDR3 has 13 residues. Germline loops: CDR1 SQVTM, CDR2 ANQGSEA. V lost 5 bases to trimming and J lost 3 bases, with 13 bases between them. The CDR3 protein is CSVRDRRDTEAFF. CDR3 bases: TGCAGCGTTAGAGACCGCCGAGACACTGAAGCTTTCTTT.

CDR3 DNA sequence: TGTGCCAGCAGCTTAAGTGGTAGACAGGGGGCCAAAAACATTCAGTACTTC. As protein: CASSLSGRQGAKNIQYF. The rearrangement links TRBV7-2 to TRBJ2-4, with 8 bases aligning to TRBD1. CDR1 is SGHTA and CDR2 is FQGNSA in the germline V gene. This CDR3 is 17 amino acids long. V shed 2 bases and J 1 base; nucleotides not matched to a gene: 7.

In its sample, this clonotype was seen many times. The chain recombines TRBV5-1 with TRBJ2-5; no clear D gene. The CDR3 covers 11 residues. CDR1 is SGHRS and CDR2 is YFSETQ in the germline V gene. V shed 5 bases and J shed 3 bases, with 5 bases lying between them. CDR3 protein: CASREEETQYF. The CDR3 DNA sequence: TGCGCCAGCAGGGAAGAAGAGACCCAGTACTTC.

The CDR3 region has the DNA TGTGCCAGCAGCTTAGGGAGACTCCGGGTCCCCCATACGCAGTATTTT. It encodes CASSLGRLRVPHTQYF. The chain recombines TRBV7-2 with TRBJ2-3; D unresolved. The CDR3 consists of 16 residues. The germline V gene has CDR1 SGHTA and CDR2 FQGNSA. V lost 1 base, J lost 7 bases, and 18 bases lay in between.

The sample holds a few counts of this clonotype. This CDR3 reads CASSQDGLTRGYGYTF. The CDR3 DNA follows: TGTGCCAGCAGCCAAGACGGTCTAACGAGAGGCTATGGCTACACCTTC. The rearrangement links TRBV3-1 to TRBJ1-2, with D unresolved. Germline CDR1 LGHDT, CDR2 YNNKEL (reference sequence). V lost 0 bases, J lost 4 bases, and 15 bases lay in between. The CDR3 sequence is 16 residues long.

The rearrangement joins TRBV3-1 to TRBJ1-2; TRBD1 matches at 7 bases. CDR1 and CDR2 from the germline V gene are LGHDT and YNNKEL (reference sequence). V lost 5 bases and J lost 2; bases outside the gene matches: 5. The CDR3 is 14 residues long. CDR3 region: CASSTPTGNYGYTF. As DNA, the CDR3 is TGTGCCAGCAGCACTCCGACAGGGAACTATGGCTACACCTTC.

This clonotype was seen only a few times. The chain links TRBV6-5 to TRBJ2-7, with 9 positions matching TRBD1. Germline CDR1 reads MNHEY; CDR2 reads SVGAGI. With 0 bases clipped from V and 1 base from J, the junction kept 10 bases outside the gene matches. The CDR3 contains 18 residues. The CDR3 DNA is TGTGCCAGCAGTTACTCGCCGGGACAGGGCTGGAATTCCTACGAGCAGTACTTC. Residues: CASSYSPGQGWNSYEQYF.

This clonotype was recorded a few times. The chain recombines TRBV4-1 with TRBJ2-4, with TRBD2 matching 9 bases. The V gene end was trimmed by 0 bases and the J gene end by 0 bases; junction bases not matched to a gene: 6. Germline CDR1 MGHRA, CDR2 YSYEKL. This CDR3 has 18 residues. The CDR3 DNA reads TGCGCCAGCAGCCAAGAACCTAGCGGGGCGAGAGCCAAAAACATTCAGTACTTC. Translation gives CASSQEPSGARAKNIQYF.

Only a few counts were recorded for this clonotype. The rearrangement joins TRBV20-1 to TRBJ2-3; possible D gene TRBD2, 7 bases. V was clipped by 6 bases and J by 6 bases, with 22 bases between them. The CDR3 spans 15 residues. Looked up from germline, CDR1 is DFQATT and CDR2 is SNEGSKA (reference sequence). The CDR3 coding sequence is TGCAGTGCCCAACCGGAGGGGGGGGTGGCGGATACGCAGTATTTT. It translates to CSAQPEGGVADTQYF.

The CDR3 DNA reads TGCAGTGCTAGAAAGCCAGGGACAGGTGGATCCTATGGCTACACCTTC. Residues: CSARKPGTGGSYGYTF. The V gene is TRBV20-1, the J gene TRBJ1-2; 8 positions match TRBD1. V shed 2 bases, J shed 4 bases, and the junction held 12 bases outside the gene matches. CDR1 and CDR2 from the germline V gene are DFQATT and SNEGSKA (reference sequence). The CDR3 is 16 amino acids.

This clonotype was observed a handful of times. The gene calls are TRBV5-1 and TRBJ2-3; D is unclear. Germline-derived CDR1 and CDR2 are SGHRS and YFSETQ. Trimming left V 5 bases short and J 6 bases short, with 10 bases between. The CDR3 runs to 12 residues. DNA of the CDR3: TGCGCCAGCAGGAAGGAAGCTGATACGCAGTATTTT. It yields the protein CASRKEADTQYF.

CDR3 in DNA: TGCGCCAGCAGCTTAAGGCGGCCACACACAGATACGCAGTATTTT. Its translation: CASSLRRPHTDTQYF. This rearrangement joins TRBV5-1 to TRBJ2-3; D is unclear. Germline V gives CDR1 SGHRS, CDR2 YFSETQ. The V end was cut by 2 bases, the J end by 2 bases, with 12 bases between. The CDR3 length is 15 residues.

The rearrangement links TRBV27 to TRBJ1-1, with 7 bases fitting TRBD1. V lost 4 bases, J lost 0 bases, and 8 bases stayed unmatched. This CDR3 region has 16 residues. The germline V gene encodes CDR1 MNHEY and CDR2 SMNVEV (reference sequence). CDR3 in DNA: TGTGCCAGCAGTTACCGGGACAGTTCTATGAACACTGAAGCTTTCTTT. Protein: CASSYRDSSMNTEAFF.

This chain links TRBV5-4 with TRBJ2-1; D may be TRBD2 (6 bases). Per germline, CDR1 SGHNT and CDR2 YYREEE (reference sequence). CDR3 length: 17 residues. The ends were cut back, 0 bases at V and 5 bases at J, with 18 bases in the middle. CDR3 DNA: TGTGCCAGCAGCTTGGCCACAGGACTAAGCTATCACAATGAGCAGTTCTTC. This translates into CASSLATGLSYHNEQFF.

V gene TRBV28 combines with J gene TRBJ2-1; 11 nucleotides line up with TRBD2. Germline CDR1 is MDHEN and CDR2 is SYDVKM. The CDR3 sequence is 14 residues long. The J segment lost 8 bases and the V segment lost 9 bases, leaving 9 bases of the junction unmatched. The DNA for the CDR3 is TGTGCCAGTATACTAGCGGGAGCAAGGGATGAGCAGTTCTTC. Translation: CASILAGARDEQFF.